Reported below is one TCR beta chain. The repertoire was sequenced with immunoSEQ multiplex PCR; TCRdb's copy has only in-frame clones and lacks some. The sample gives a few hundred thousand clones, around 95% of which show up once; 0.1% to 0.11% is in the top ten. This specimen comes from a study of shared clonotypes between healthy human individuals. Germline lookup yields CDR1 MNHEY and CDR2 SMNVEV (reference sequence). Germline trimming cut 3 bases from V and 5 bases from J; bases unmatched to any gene: 3. The CDR3 sequence is 15 residues long. CD8 cells regarded as naive lacked CD45RO, were positively chosen for CCR7, and omitted terminally differentiated effector memory CD45RA+ cells.

V is TRBV27 and J is TRBJ2-2, with TRBD2 identical over 10 bases. Material for sequencing was naive CD8+ T cells sorted from blood. This receptor was identified in a woman aged 25 to 39 in good health. The CDR3 sequence: CASSFSGRGTGELFF. The CDR3 nucleotides are TGTGCCAGCAGTTTCAGCGGGAGGGGAACCGGGGAGCTGTTTTTT.